The source of this T cell receptor (beta chain) is a study of neoadjuvant anti-PD-1 for oral cavity cancer. Across the whole study: Non-progressing patients received a fourth nivolumab dose near day 43, then surgery on days 50-56.

General observations from the study: Post-treatment tumors with larger preexisting clones showed more shrinkage. TCR analyses covered only a few patients per response group.

CDR3 length equals 14 residues. J was trimmed by 9 bases and V by 1 base; bases with no gene match: 8. Germline loops: CDR1 LGHNA, CDR2 YNFKEQ. The time point is: after neoadjuvant nivolumab, at surgical resection. Clones were sequenced by immunoSEQ multiplex PCR, and TCRdb holds only the in-frame ones, with some missing. The profile shows 25,000 or so clones, around a quarter of them singletons. Of note for this clone: Antigen unknown.

The V gene is TRBV4-2, the J gene TRBJ1-1; 7 bases fit TRBD1. The TCR originated in a person aged 40 to 85 with oral cavity squamous cell carcinoma. Sample: tumor tissue, taken after nivolumab (anti-PD-1) treatment. The chain's CDR3 is CASSQVRQGVKAFF. CDR3 nucleotide sequence: TGTGCCAGCAGCCAAGTGAGACAGGGAGTAAAAGCTTTCTTT.